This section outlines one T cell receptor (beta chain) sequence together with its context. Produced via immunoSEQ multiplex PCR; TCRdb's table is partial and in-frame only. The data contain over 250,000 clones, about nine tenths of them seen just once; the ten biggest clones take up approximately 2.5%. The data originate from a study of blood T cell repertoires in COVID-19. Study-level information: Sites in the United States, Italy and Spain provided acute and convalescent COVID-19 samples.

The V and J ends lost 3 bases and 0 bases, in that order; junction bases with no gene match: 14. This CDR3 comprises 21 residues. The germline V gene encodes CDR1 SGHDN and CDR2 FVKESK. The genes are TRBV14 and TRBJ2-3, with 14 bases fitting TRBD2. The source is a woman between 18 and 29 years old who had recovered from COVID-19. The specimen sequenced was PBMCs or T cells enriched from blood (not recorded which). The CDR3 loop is CASSHPTGTSGGTLSTDTQYF. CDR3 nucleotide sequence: TGTGCCAGCAGCCATCCCACCGGGACTAGCGGGGGAACTCTTAGCACAGATACGCAGTATTTT.